This note documents a single TCR beta chain sequence. Its antigen is still unknown. The sample is drawn from a study of cytomegalovirus exposure and HLA in healthy donors. Study results and caveats: In vitro confirmation showed a few CMV-associated chains to be CMV antigen specific. Segments of the TCR beta V type were, in most cases, productive about 90% or about 30% of the time in an earlier analysis.

The PCR used 60 Vbeta and 13 Jbeta primers. Here immunoSEQ multiplex PCR was the method, and the copy in TCRdb shows in-frame clones only, minus some. This sample's table reports 45,000 to 70,000 clones. The V end was cut by 0 bases, the J end by 5 bases, with 13 bases between. This CDR3 comprises 16 residues. This sequence joins TRBV23-1 and TRBJ2-2; tentative D call: TRBD1 (6 bases). TRBV23-1 is assigned to the ORF class and has an uncertain function. This TCR was recovered from a woman between 50 and 59 years old in good health and CMV-seropositive. Specimen: PBMCs. The CDR3 spells CASSQSHRERTGELFF. The CDR3 coding sequence is TGCGCCAGCAGTCAATCCCACAGGGAGAGGACCGGGGAGCTGTTTTTT.